This T cell receptor (beta chain) was recorded in a study of control samples from healthy donors and cancer patients. The table came from immunoSEQ multiplex PCR; TCRdb's copy has only in-frame clones and leaves some out. The sample lists fewer than 110,000 clones; approximately 90% were seen once. V shed 1 base and J 4 bases; nucleotides not matched to a gene: 6. This CDR3 is 17 amino acids long. Germline CDR1 SEHNR, CDR2 FQNEAQ (reference sequence). The chain employs TRBV7-9 and TRBJ2-5, with 13 bases aligning to TRBD2. The sequence was obtained from a young man in good health. Sequenced sample: blood. CDR3 loop: CASSLGGTSGTRETQYF. CDR3 bases: TGTGCCAGCAGCTTAGGGGGGACTAGCGGGACGAGAGAGACCCAGTACTTC. The variable domain in full, with the rest retrieved from reference TRBV7-9 and TRBJ2-5, is DTGVSQNPRHKITKRGQNVTFRCDPISEHNRLYWYRQTLGQGPEFLTYFQNEAQLEKSRLLSDRFSAERPKGSFSTLEIQRTEQGDSAMYLCASSLGGTSGTRETQYFGPGTRLLVL.